These 20 T cell receptor beta chains originate from one sample sequenced in a study of Tregs in tolerant kidney transplant recipients. Their antigen targets remain unknown. Measured with immunoSEQ multiplex PCR; TCRdb has only the in-frame clones, and not every one. The sample has more than 1,500 clones. CFSE-labeled recipient PBMCs were cultured more than five days with irradiated graft donor PBMCs, then FACS-sorted. The sample consisted of CD4+ T cells from blood cultured with allogeneic cells, taken before the transplant. The receptors come from a human patient who received a combined kidney and bone marrow transplant.

Comment on this clone: The CDR3 end falls 3 residues outside the read, so it is completed with the germline J gene. The rearrangement joins TRBV20-1 to TRBJ1-2; D possibly corresponds to TRBD1 (5 bases). CDR1 DFQATT and CDR2 SNEGSKA come from the germline V gene (reference sequence). This CDR3 has 14 residues. The CDR3 DNA, read in part, is TGCAGTGCGTATATAGCGGGGCCCGCCTACGAC. As protein: CSAYIAGPAYD. The full CDR3 reads CSAYIAGPAYDYTF.

Of note for this clone: With the read ending 3 residues before the CDR3 end, the germline J gene is used to fill in that end. This chain uses TRBV18 with TRBJ2-4, with D unclear. The CDR3 loop spans 13 amino acids. Germline V CDR1 and CDR2: KGHSH, LQKENI. The sequenced CDR3 bases are TGTGCCAGCTCACCACAGGGTACCTATGGT. Its translation: CASSPQGTYG. The complete CDR3 sequence is CASSPQGTYGQYF.

By frequency, this clone is medium-sized. The read ends 3 residues shy of where the CDR3 ends; the end is completed using the germline J gene. V gene TRBV10-3 combines with J gene TRBJ1-1; no clear D. This CDR3 is 14 amino acids long. V was pared by 7 bases and J by 4 bases, with 16 bases between. CDR1 ENHRY and CDR2 SYGVKD come from the germline V gene. The CDR3 sequence: CAIKKVAEGTEAFF. Partial CDR3 DNA: TGTGCCATCAAGAAGGTAGCGGAGGGCACTGAA.

Notes on this clone: Read sequence stops 3 residues before the CDR3 end, and the germline J gene provides the missing end. The chain has TRBV5-6 and TRBJ1-2, with D tentatively TRBD1 (6 bases). CDR3 length: 15 amino acids. In germline, CDR1 is SGHDT, CDR2 YYEEEE. Here the CDR3 reads CASSKNDRSSYDYTF. The sequenced part of the CDR3 DNA is TGTGCCAGCAGCAAAAATGACAGGAGCTCCTACGAC.

Frequency places this clone as medium-sized. The observed sequence ends 3 residues before the CDR3 terminus, with the missing tail filled in from the germline J gene. The rearrangement links TRBV5-1 to TRBJ1-2; 9 nucleotides align to TRBD1. The V gene end was trimmed by 2 bases and the J gene end by 2 bases; junction bases not matched to a gene: 4. The CDR3 runs to 15 residues. CDR1 is SGHRS and CDR2 is YFSETQ in the germline V gene. The sequenced CDR3 bases are TGCGCCAGCAGCTTCACAGGGGGCATCAACTATGGC. Its protein is CASSFTGGINYG. The entire CDR3 protein is CASSFTGGINYGYTF.

A note on this clone: The read falls 3 residues short of the CDR3 end, and the missing part is taken from the germline J gene. The J gene is TRBJ1-2, the V gene TRBV19; 11 bases are a match to TRBD1. This CDR3 comprises 16 residues. Looked up from germline, CDR1 is LNHDA and CDR2 is SQIVND (reference sequence). The CDR3 protein is CASSRIRGQGGYDYTF. The part of the CDR3 DNA that was read is TGTGCCAGTAGTAGAATTCGGGGACAGGGGGGCTACGAC.

For this clone: The CDR3 end lies 3 residues beyond the end of the read and is filled in from the germline J gene. This sequence joins TRBV20-1 and TRBJ2-4; no clear D gene. Trimming removed 0 bases at V and 3 bases at J, with 27 bases between. Germline loops: CDR1 DFQATT, CDR2 SNEGSKA (reference sequence). This CDR3 contains 20 residues. The sequenced CDR3 bases are TGCAGTGCTAGAGATTCCCACGAGGCCCCCCACCTATCTAGCAAAAACATT. Its protein is CSARDSHEAPHLSSKNI. The whole CDR3 reads CSARDSHEAPHLSSKNIQYF.

In terms of frequency, this clone is medium-sized. The sequence runs out 3 residues before the end of the CDR3; the remainder is reconstructed from the germline J gene. The genes are TRBV7-2 and TRBJ2-7; D is perhaps TRBD2 (6 bases). CDR1 and CDR2 (germline): SGHTA, FQGNSA. V dropped 1 base and J dropped 5 bases, with 9 bases sitting between them. This CDR3 has 13 residues. CDR3 amino acids: CASSLVWRDEQYF. Partial CDR3 DNA: TGTGCCAGCAGCTTAGTGTGGAGGGACGAG. Full variable domain (outside the CDR3, taken from reference TRBV7-2 and TRBJ2-7): GAGVSQSPSNKVTEKGKDVELRCDPISGHTALYWYRQSLGQGLEFLIYFQGNSAPDKSGLPSDRFSAERTGGSVSTLTIQRTQQEDSAVYLCASSLVWRDEQYFGPGTRLTVT.

Notes on this clone: The CDR3 end is not reached by the read, which stops 3 residues before it; the germline J gene fills it in. The chain carries TRBV14 and TRBJ1-1; weak D call: TRBD1 (5 bases). Germline CDR1 SGHDN, CDR2 FVKESK. V was cut by 3 bases and J by 5 bases, with 13 bases left in between. The CDR3 totals 14 residues. The CDR3 loop is CASSHDSRRTEAFF. Partial CDR3 DNA: TGTGCCAGCAGCCATGACAGCAGAAGGACTGAA.

Its frequency marks this clone as medium-sized. The DNA ends 3 residues before the CDR3 does, and the rest of the CDR3 is filled in from the germline J gene. The J gene is TRBJ1-1, the V gene TRBV18, with 9 bases matching TRBD1. The CDR3 consists of 17 residues. Germline values: CDR1 KGHSH, CDR2 LQKENI. V lost 3 bases to trimming and J lost 0 bases; unmatched junction nucleotides: 8. The CDR3 protein is CASSPDRGTYVNTEAFF. CDR3 DNA, as far as it was read: TGTGCCAGCTCACCGGACAGGGGAACTTACGTGAACACTGAA.

This clone registers medium-sized by frequency. With the read ending 3 residues before the CDR3 end, the germline J gene is used to fill in that end. V usage is TRBV12-3 or TRBV12-4 and J usage is TRBJ2-4; possibly TRBD2 for D (5 bases). The CDR3 consists of 12 residues. CDR3 amino acids: CASRPDYPSQYF. CDR3 bases read: TGTGCCAGCAGGCCCGACTACCCCAGT.

By frequency, this clone registers medium-sized (0.01 to 0.1%). The read finishes 3 residues shy of the CDR3 end, and the germline J gene is used to complete it. This chain connects TRBV10-3 to TRBJ2-3, with 8 bases lining up with TRBD2. CDR1 is ENHRY, CDR2 SYGVKD, per germline. V trimming: 0 bases; J trimming: 2 bases; junction bases outside the gene matches: 1. The CDR3 contains 15 residues. The chain's CDR3 is CAISESSGATDTQYF. The CDR3 bases that were read are TGTGCCATCAGTGAGTCTAGCGGGGCCACAGATACG.

Worth noting for this clone: The CDR3 end falls 3 residues outside the read, so it is completed with the germline J gene. This rearrangement joins TRBV7-2 to TRBJ1-2; the D is unclear. Germline V gives CDR1 SGHTA, CDR2 FQGNSA. This CDR3 is 14 amino acids long. This CDR3 reads CASRRREAYNDYTF. The sequenced CDR3 bases are TGTGCCAGCAGGAGGCGGGAGGCCTACAATGAC.

This clone is identified as large from frequency. The CDR3 bases that were read are TGTGCCAGCAGTGAGGCGGGGGGTTCAGATACG. It is translated as CASSEAGGSDT. The complete CDR3 reads CASSEAGGSDTQYF. The chain joins TRBV9 to TRBJ2-3; 8 bases are a match to TRBD2. The read gets to within 3 residues of the CDR3 end, and the germline J gene fills in the rest. CDR1 is SGDLS, CDR2 YYNGEE, per germline. V was clipped by 5 bases and J by 4 bases; unmatched bases: 6. This CDR3 is built from 14 residues.

This CDR3 reads CASSLAAGSMDTQYF. Incomplete CDR3 DNA: TGCGCCAGCAGCTTGGCGGCGGGGTCCATGGATACG. The rearrangement joins TRBV5-1 to TRBJ2-3; possible D gene TRBD2, 6 bases. With the read ending 3 residues before the CDR3 end, the germline J gene is used to fill in that end. Germline lookup yields CDR1 SGHRS and CDR2 YFSETQ. V was shortened by 0 bases and J by 6 bases, with 14 bases between the two germline ends. This CDR3 has 15 residues.

A word on this clone: The CDR3 end lies 3 residues beyond the end of the read and is filled in from the germline J gene. The rearrangement joins TRBV27 to TRBJ1-5; D remains unclear. This CDR3 is built from 13 residues. CDR1 and CDR2 (germline): MNHEY, SMNVEV (reference sequence). The V end lost 5 bases, the J end lost 5 bases, and 10 bases lay between the germline ends. CDR3 sequence reads: CASSPRGDQPQHF. The DNA read from the CDR3 is TGTGCCAGCAGTCCCCGCGGGGATCAGCCC.

By frequency, this clone registers medium-sized. The CDR3 extends 3 residues past the end of the read, so its final part is completed from the germline J gene. The gene calls are TRBV18 and TRBJ2-3, with D unclear. This CDR3 contains 11 residues. Per the germline V gene, CDR1 is KGHSH and CDR2 is LQKENI. Trimming took off 3 bases at V and 5 bases at J, with 3 bases between the two ends. Incomplete CDR3 DNA: TGTGCCAGCTCACCTAGAGATACG. Amino acids: CASSPRDT. The full CDR3 is CASSPRDTQYF.

As concerns this clone: From the germline J gene comes the end of the CDR3, since the read stops 3 residues before it. The chain joins TRBV20-1 to TRBJ1-1; tentatively, D is TRBD1 (5 bases). Germline V gene data show CDR1 as DFQATT and CDR2 as SNEGSKA (reference sequence). The V end lost 2 bases, the J end lost 4 bases, and 23 bases lay between the germline ends. The CDR3 loop spans 17 amino acids. CDR3 DNA (partial): TGCAGTGCTAGACCGGGTTGGAGGGGAAAGGGGAGCACTGAA. Protein: CSARPGWRGKGSTE. The full-length CDR3 reads as CSARPGWRGKGSTEAFF.

Note on this clone: The sequenced fragment ends 3 residues before the CDR3 boundary, so the rest is inferred from the germline J gene. The genes are TRBV30 and TRBJ1-1; TRBD1 matches at 10 bases. This CDR3 is 14 amino acids long. CDR1 and CDR2 (germline): GTSNPN, SVGIG (reference sequence). Here the CDR3 reads CAWGLGTGDEKAFF. The CDR3 bases that were read are TGTGCCTGGGGCCTGGGGACAGGGGATGAAAAA. Together with reference TRBV30 and TRBJ1-1, the CDR3 gives the full variable domain: SQTIHQWPATLVQPVGSPLSLECTVEGTSNPNLYWYRQAAGRGLQLLFYSVGIGQISSEVPQNLSASRPQDRQFILSSKKLLLSDSGFYLCAWGLGTGDEKAFFGQGTRLTVV.

This clone is deemed medium-sized by its frequency. The read ends 3 residues shy of where the CDR3 ends; the end is completed using the germline J gene. The chain employs TRBV10-3 and TRBJ2-3; a weak D match, TRBD2 (5 bases). Germline V gene sequence: CDR1 ENHRY, CDR2 SYGVKD. The CDR3 is made up of 14 amino acids. The covered CDR3 bases are TGTGCCATCAGTGATCGGGCTAGCAATCAGCCG. Protein: CAISDRASNQP. The complete CDR3 sequence is CAISDRASNQPQYF.